Sequencing of this TCR beta chain was carried out in a study of PD-1 blockade in mismatch repair-deficient tumors listed by TCRdb under 2017. Study-level background: The trial enrolled 86 consecutive patients with roughly 11 mismatch repair-deficient cancer types between 2013 and late 2016, all previously treated and progressing. Tumor-associated T cell clones in the peripheral blood of patients responding to PD-1 blockade were tracked using deep sequencing of TCR CDR3 regions. Paper-wide results and their limitations: Rapid expansion after pembrolizumab followed by contraction, generally before radiologic responses, was shown by tumor-resident clones, which were often undetectable in blood before treatment.

Germline trimming: 2 bases from V, 6 bases from J; junction bases outside gene matches: 2. The CDR3 holds 14 amino acids from the cysteine to the phenylalanine. Only CDR3 DNA remains: 42 bases, in frame from the first base. The germline V gene (reference sequence) yields SEHNR for CDR1 and FQNEAQ for CDR2. Mismatch repair deficiency in every enrolled patient was established by polymerase chain reaction or immunohistochemistry. TCR sequencing was performed for a few patients who responded to pembrolizumab therapy. The phase II trial prospectively tested pembrolizumab PD-1 blockade in advanced mismatch repair-deficient cancers regardless of tissue of origin. Peripheral blood T cell samples were collected serially, before PD-1 blockade began and at several time points afterward. Blood sampling times were expressed in weeks after the first pembrolizumab dose. The method was the immunoSEQ multiplex PCR assay. Imported from immuneACCESS, the table was reduced by TCRdb to in-frame sequences with V and J called. These copies leave out some clones; in studies compared against another copy, an unresolved V gene accounts for under half, and the cause of the remainder is not known. The sample data list around 33,000 clones, and 80% of these were observed just once. The ten largest clones represent approximately 3.1% of the sample.

With regard to this clone: The antigen this receptor binds is unknown. The record has no base qualities; no much larger clone is one base away.

Here the chain combines TRBV7-9 and TRBJ2-1; TRBD2 fits 9 bases in the junction. The sample in question was PBMCs, obtained around 6 weeks after starting pembrolizumab. This clonotype was sampled from an adult with mismatch repair-deficient cancer. In nucleotides, the sequence is TGTGCCAGCAGCTTACCAGCGGGAGGCAATGAGCAGTTCTTC. This gives the protein CASSLPAGGNEQFF.